Below, 25 T cell receptor beta chains from the same sample are listed, as sequenced in a study of read filtering for tumor transcriptome and immune sequencing. Molecular barcoded adaptors covering alpha/delta and beta/gamma chains were used on 400 to 450 ng RNA. Each CDR3 protein gets one entry after TCRdb re-called the reads with MiXCR. The sample holds approximately 58,000 distinct CDR3 sequences, roughly 19% seen once. Sample: a population of CD138-negative cells sorted from bone marrow. All receptors derive from a donor aged 40 or older with multiple myeloma.

Regarding this clonotype: A much larger clone lies a single base off, so this may be a read error. This chain connects TRBV14 to TRBJ2-5; D is perhaps TRBD1 (5 bases). The germline gives CDR1 SGHDN, CDR2 FVKESK. The CDR3 covers 15 residues. CDR3 in DNA: TGTGCCAGCAGCCCCAAGGGGTGGTGGAGAGAGACCAAGTACTTC. Residues: CASSPKGWWRETKYF.

This clonotype was recorded many times. The rearrangement joins TRBV29-1 to TRBJ1-1; no clear D gene. Trimming left V 7 bases short and J 1 base short, with 13 bases between. CDR3 size: 13 residues. CDR1 and CDR2 (germline): SQVTM, ANQGSEA. In DNA form, the CDR3 reads TGCAGCGCCCGGCCCCCATCGAACACTGAAGCTTTCTTT. It yields the protein CSARPPSNTEAFF. Full variable domain (rest looked up from reference TRBV29-1 and TRBJ1-1): SAVISQKPSRDICQRGTSLTIQCQVDSQVTMMFWYRQQPGQSLTLIATANQGSEATYESGFVIDKFPISRPNLTFSTLTVSNMSPEDSSIYLCSARPPSNTEAFFGQGTRLTVV.

The genes are TRBV20-1 and TRBJ2-5; a weak D match, TRBD2 (7 bases). CDR1 is DFQATT and CDR2 is SNEGSKA in the germline V gene (reference sequence). The length of the CDR3 is 13 residues. The V end lost 6 bases, the J end lost 5 bases, and 16 bases lay between the germline ends. The CDR3 loop reads CSARRGGEETQYF. The CDR3 coding sequence is TGCAGTGCCCGAAGGGGGGGCGAGGAGACCCAGTACTTC.

This clonotype was recorded at least ten times. The V and J genes are TRBV6-5 and TRBJ2-1; D possibly corresponds to TRBD1 (5 bases). CDR3 length: 15 residues. Germline-derived CDR1 and CDR2 are MNHEY and SVGAGI. Trimming removed 3 bases at V and 0 bases at J, with 9 bases between. CDR3 sequence reads: CASSYGAASYNEQFF. The DNA of the CDR3 is TGTGCCAGCAGTTATGGGGCGGCCTCCTACAATGAGCAGTTCTTC.

As for this clonotype: A much larger clone lies a single base off, so this may be a read error. The V call is TRBV5-1, the J call TRBJ1-6, with D tentatively TRBD1 (5 bases). The CDR3 has 14 amino acids. With 4 bases removed from V and 8 bases from J, the gap between germline ends came to 13 bases. Germline V lookup: CDR1 SGHRS, CDR2 YFSETQ. The CDR3 spells CASSPRKGYSPLHF. The DNA of the CDR3 is TGCGCCAGCAGCCCCAGAAAGGGGTATTCACCCCTCCACTTT.

This clonotype has just a few counts. Relative to the germline gene, one junction end is altered; a read error may explain this. The V call is TRBV2, the J call TRBJ2-3; D remains unclear. Germline loops: CDR1 SNHLY, CDR2 FYNNEI. The CDR3 sequence is 14 residues long. The CDR3 sequence: CASYVVQSTDTRYF. In DNA form, the CDR3 reads TGTGCCAGCTACGTCGTACAGAGCACAGATACGCGGTATTTT.

There are many counts of this clonotype. CDR3 DNA: TGTGCCAGCAACTCGGGCATCTCTGGGGCCAACGTCCTGACTTTC. It specifies CASNSGISGANVLTF. V usage is TRBV6-5 and J usage is TRBJ2-6, with D unclear. V gave up 7 bases and J gave up 0 bases, with 10 bases separating them. The CDR3 loop spans 15 amino acids. Germline-derived CDR1 and CDR2 are MNHEY and SVGAGI.

In the case of this clonotype: Just one base apart from a much larger clone, this may be a read error. Here the CDR3 DNA reads TGTGCCACCAGCTACACGGAGTGTACGCAGTATTTT. It codes for CATSYTECTQYF. J is TRBJ2-3 and V is TRBV15; D gene ambiguous. Germline loops: CDR1 LNHNV, CDR2 YYDKDF (reference sequence). V was trimmed by 5 bases and J by 8 bases, leaving 11 bases between them. The CDR3 runs 12 residues.

This clonotype was detected many times. The DNA of the CDR3 is TGTGCCACCAGTGACCCCCCGGGACTAGGGCGAGATACGCAGTATTTT. Translating gives CATSDPPGLGRDTQYF. J is TRBJ2-3 and V is TRBV24-1, with 8 bases aligning to TRBD2. The CDR3 contains 16 residues. Germline trimming cut 4 bases from V and 5 bases from J; bases unmatched to any gene: 10. CDR1 and CDR2 (germline): KGHDR, SFDVKD.

This clonotype has a handful of counts. This rearrangement joins TRBV19 to TRBJ2-1; 16 bases map to TRBD2. This CDR3 spans 20 amino acids. J was trimmed by 5 bases and V by 4 bases; bases with no gene match: 14. CDR1 and CDR2 (germline): LNHDA, SQIVND (reference sequence). The CDR3 protein is CASSTRGRGLAGGPNNEQFF. Written as DNA, the CDR3 is TGTGCCAGTAGTACGCGGGGGCGGGGACTAGCGGGAGGGCCTAACAATGAGCAGTTCTTC.

In its sample, this clonotype was seen many times. The chain carries TRBV7-9 and TRBJ2-4; 7 bases line up with TRBD1. Germline CDR1 reads SEHNR; CDR2 reads FQNEAQ (reference sequence). This CDR3 is 13 amino acids long. Trimming cost V 5 bases and J 6 bases; bases outside gene matches: 4. As DNA, the CDR3 is TGTGCCAGCAGCCGGGACAGTATAAACATTCAGTACTTC. It codes for CASSRDSINIQYF.

The rearrangement links TRBV10-3 to TRBJ2-7; 12 bases fit TRBD2. The V gene's germline CDR1 is ENHRY and CDR2 SYGVKD. The CDR3 is 14 amino acids. Trimming cost V 11 bases and J 6 bases; bases outside gene matches: 11. The CDR3 is CASAGTSGSSEQYF. The CDR3 DNA follows: TGTGCCTCCGCCGGGACTAGCGGGTCTAGCGAGCAGTACTTC.

This clonotype has only a few counts. Possible read error: a much larger clone is one base away. This chain connects TRBV6-2 or TRBV6-3 to TRBJ2-1, with unresolved D. There are 14 residues in the CDR3. Germline V gene sequence: CDR1 MNHEY, CDR2 SVGEGT. The CDR3 sequence: CASSPPGTYNEQSF. CDR3 sequence (DNA): TGTGCCAGCAGCCCCCCCGGAACCTACAATGAGCAGTCCTTC.

This clonotype was recorded at least ten times. The gene calls are TRBV6-5 and TRBJ2-3; the D is unclear. V was clipped by 2 bases and J by 4 bases, with 7 bases between them. Germline V gene data show CDR1 as MNHEY and CDR2 as SVGAGI. CDR3 length: 13 amino acids. The CDR3 nucleotides read TGTGCCAGCAGTTACCGGGTAGCAGATACGCAGTATTTT. Amino acids: CASSYRVADTQYF.

This clonotype was counted many times. The rearrangement links TRBV30 to TRBJ2-2, with 12 bases identical to TRBD2. Germline CDR1 is GTSNPN and CDR2 is SVGIG (reference sequence). The V and J ends lost 2 bases and 0 bases, in that order; junction bases with no gene match: 4. The CDR3 runs 17 residues. This chain's CDR3 is CAWSRPSGRANTGELFF. Here the CDR3 DNA reads TGTGCCTGGAGTAGACCTAGCGGGAGGGCGAACACCGGGGAGCTGTTTTTT.

Points on this clonotype: It may be a read error: a sequence one base away is much more abundant. This chain uses TRBV4-1 with TRBJ1-2; D is ambiguous. V lost 0 bases to trimming and J lost 4 bases, with 15 bases between them. The CDR3 totals 16 residues. The germline V gene encodes CDR1 MGHRA and CDR2 YSYEKL. The CDR3 DNA follows: TGCGCCAGCAGCCAAGATGTCAGAACTGCCTGCTATGGCTACACCTTC. As protein: CASSQDVRTACYGYTF.

Comment on this clonotype: This likely reflects a read error, since a far larger clone is one base away. This chain joins TRBV6-6 and TRBJ1-1, with TRBD1 matching over 12 bases. The trim removed 5 bases at V and 4 bases at J, leaving 11 bases unmatched. Germline lookup yields CDR1 MNHNY and CDR2 SVGAGI (reference sequence). The CDR3 runs 17 residues. The CDR3 coding sequence is TGTGCCAGCAGTAAGACCGGGACAGGGGGCGGAACCACTGAAGCTTTCTTT. Amino acid sequence: CASSKTGTGGGTTEAFF.

The rearrangement uses TRBV6-6 and TRBJ1-3; D ambiguous. V shed 10 bases and J shed 4 bases, with 8 bases lying between them. This CDR3 has 11 amino acids. Germline values: CDR1 MNHNY, CDR2 SVGAGI (reference sequence). CDR3 DNA: TGTGCCACTATGGGGGGAAACACCATATATTTT. This encodes CATMGGNTIYF.

Of note for this clonotype: One base away lies a much larger clone, so this may be a sequencing read error. V usage is TRBV3-1 and J usage is TRBJ2-5; D is ambiguous. CDR3 size: 12 residues. CDR1 is LGHDT, CDR2 YNNKEL, per germline (reference sequence). CDR3 nucleotides: TGTGCCACCGCCGAGGTTCGAGAGGCCCAGTACTTC. Translation gives CATAEVREAQYF.

In its sample, this clonotype was seen many times. The chain uses TRBV7-9 and TRBJ2-5; the D is unclear. Germline CDR1 is SEHNR and CDR2 is FQNEAQ (reference sequence). The CDR3 is 14 amino acids. Trimming stripped 0 bases from V and 4 bases from J, with 9 bases between. The chain's CDR3 is CASSLASGAETQYF. The CDR3 DNA reads as TGTGCCAGCAGCTTAGCCTCGGGCGCAGAGACCCAGTACTTC.

In the case of this clonotype: A much larger clone lies one base from this, so it may be a read error. The genes are TRBV7-9 and TRBJ2-3; D gene unclear. The CDR3 is 14 amino acids. The germline V gene encodes CDR1 SEHNR and CDR2 FQNEAQ (reference sequence). The V end lost 2 bases, the J end lost 8 bases, and 14 bases lay between the germline ends. The CDR3 DNA is TGTGCCAGCAGCTTAACCCGGGTCCAAAGTACGCAGTATTTT. Translating it yields CASSLTRVQSTQYF.

A word on this clonotype: A single base separates this from a much larger clone, so it may be a read error. The genes are TRBV28 and TRBJ2-5, with 7 bases that match TRBD2. The V gene's germline CDR1 is MDHEN and CDR2 SYDVKM. This CDR3 spans 14 amino acids. CDR3 loop: CASSSQPAGETRYF. DNA for the CDR3: TGTGCCAGCAGTTCACAGCCGGCGGGAGAGACCCGGTACTTC. Variable domain in full (rest from reference TRBV28 and TRBJ2-5): DVKVTQSSRYLVKRTGEKVFLECVQDMDHENMFWYRQDPGLGLRLIYFSYDVKMKEKGDIPEGYSVSREKKERFSLILESASTNQTSMYLCASSSQPAGETRYFGPGTRLLVL.

At least ten counts were recorded for this clonotype. This sequence joins TRBV5-4 and TRBJ1-4; weak D call: TRBD1 (5 bases). With 3 bases removed from V and 8 bases from J, the gap between germline ends came to 14 bases. CDR1 and CDR2 from the germline V gene are SGHNT and YYREEE (reference sequence). This CDR3 region has 14 residues. CDR3 protein: CASSSGTSTEKLFF. The CDR3 DNA is TGTGCCAGCAGCTCCGGGACCTCGACCGAAAAACTGTTTTTT.

There are many counts of this clonotype. The rearrangement uses TRBV7-9 and TRBJ2-2, with 7 bases matching TRBD1. The CDR3 has 18 amino acids. Germline V CDR1 and CDR2: SEHNR, FQNEAQ (reference sequence). V was pared by 4 bases and J by 0 bases, with 11 bases of the junction left unmatched. The CDR3 protein is CASSSSDRAPTNTGELFF. The CDR3 DNA reads TGTGCCAGCAGCTCCTCAGACAGGGCCCCAACGAACACCGGGGAGCTGTTTTTT.

The table lists this clonotype with many counts. The V call is TRBV12-3 or TRBV12-4, the J call TRBJ2-5, with 14 bases aligning to TRBD2. J lost 0 bases, V lost 5 bases, and 17 bases had no gene match. The CDR3 spans 21 residues. This CDR3 is CASSPHVRGLAGARYQETQYF. The CDR3 DNA follows: TGTGCCAGCAGTCCCCATGTTCGGGGACTAGCGGGGGCGAGGTACCAAGAGACCCAGTACTTC.